These 13 T cell receptor beta chains share one sample of origin, sequenced in a study of T cell changes during pregnancy in multiple sclerosis. The method was immunoSEQ multiplex PCR; TCRdb's version includes in-frame clones alone and lacks a portion of them. The sample yields under 50,000 clones, approximately 90% seen once. The sequenced sample was CD4+ T cells from peripheral blood mononuclear cells, obtained before pregnancy. The receptor source for this set is a female donor with multiple sclerosis, enrolled in a pregnancy study.

The chain combines TRBV5-1 with TRBJ1-4; 7 nucleotides match TRBD1. Per germline, CDR1 SGHRS and CDR2 YFSETQ. The V and J ends lost 8 bases and 8 bases, in that order; junction bases with no gene match: 12. This CDR3 region has 14 residues. This CDR3 is CASGVSAGGEKLFF. The CDR3 DNA sequence: TGCGCCAGTGGCGTGAGCGCAGGGGGAGAAAAACTGTTTTTT.

The rearrangement joins TRBV1 to TRBJ2-1; the table's D gene call, TRBD1, was not cross checked with the DNA. TRBV1 represents a pseudogene. The CDR3 spans 15 residues. The CDR3 coding sequence is TGCACCAGCAGCCAGGGCGCGGCAGGGGACAATGAGCAGTTCTTC. Translated: CTSSQGAAGDNEQFF.

V gene TRBV5-1 combines with J gene TRBJ1-2; 9 positions agree with TRBD1. The CDR3 sequence is 16 residues long. J gave up 3 bases and V 3 bases, and 9 bases lay outside the gene matches. Looked up from germline, CDR1 is SGHRS and CDR2 is YFSETQ. CDR3 region: CASSSQGQGYDYGYTF. CDR3 coding DNA: TGCGCCAGCAGCTCGCAAGGACAGGGGTACGACTATGGCTACACCTTC.

The chain carries TRBV5-8 and TRBJ2-5, with 7 bases fitting TRBD2. The CDR3 contains 15 residues. Germline V gives CDR1 SGHTS, CDR2 YDEGEE. Unmatched junction bases numbered 7, after V lost 4 bases and J lost 1 base. The CDR3: CASSKGAGFQETQYF. CDR3 sequence (DNA): TGTGCCAGCAGCAAAGGAGCGGGGTTCCAAGAGACCCAGTACTTC.

About this clone itself: Other nucleotide sequences from this sample produce the same CDR3. V is TRBV2 and J is TRBJ2-7, with a weak D call TRBD1 (5 bases). The CDR3 contains 14 residues. The germline CDR1 and CDR2 sequences are SNHLY and FYNNEI. V lost 6 bases and J lost 0, with 12 bases in between. CDR3 residues: CASSDQGLSYEQYF. DNA of the CDR3: TGTGCCAGCAGCGATCAGGGCCTCTCCTACGAGCAGTACTTC.

This chain connects TRBV30 to TRBJ1-4; no definite D call. Germline loops: CDR1 GTSNPN, CDR2 SVGIG (reference sequence). The CDR3 contains 15 residues. V lost 0 bases, J lost 5 bases, and 13 bases lay in between. CDR3 protein: CAWSVRGHLNEKLFF. CDR3 nucleotides: TGTGCCTGGAGTGTACGGGGTCACCTCAATGAAAAACTGTTTTTT.

The chain combines TRBV28 with TRBJ1-4; D may be TRBD1 (6 bases). The V gene lost 5 bases and the J gene lost 7 bases, with 11 bases spanning the gap. CDR3 size: 13 residues. Germline V lookup: CDR1 MDHEN, CDR2 SYDVKM. DNA for the CDR3: TGTGCCAGCAGTGGGCGGGGGCCTGAAAAACTGTTTTTT. Translation gives CASSGRGPEKLFF.

The rearrangement uses TRBV7-2 and TRBJ1-1; D is perhaps TRBD1 (6 bases). CDR1 is SGHTA and CDR2 is FQGNSA in the germline V gene. This CDR3 has 15 amino acids. V dropped 5 bases and J dropped 11 bases, with 24 bases sitting between them. The CDR3 DNA reads as TGTGCCAGCAGCAATACGCCCGGGACATCCGTTGGGGCTTTCTTT. Amino acids: CASSNTPGTSVGAFF. Filled out from reference TRBV7-2 and TRBJ1-1, the complete variable domain reads GAGVSQSPSNKVTEKGKDVELRCDPISGHTALYWYRQSLGQGLEFLIYFQGNSAPDKSGLPSDRFSAERTGGSVSTLTIQRTQQEDSAVYLCASSNTPGTSVGAFFGQGTRLTVV.

The sample holds a few counts of this clone. CDR3 nucleotide sequence: TGTGCCAGCTCACCAGGCGGAGGCTATGGCTACACCTTC. This gives the protein CASSPGGGYGYTF. The gene calls are TRBV18 and TRBJ1-2; D unclear. V was shortened by 2 bases and J by 4 bases, with 8 bases between the two germline ends. From germline, CDR1 is KGHSH and CDR2 LQKENI. This CDR3 has 13 residues.

The gene calls are TRBV5-1 and TRBJ2-7, with D tentatively TRBD2 (6 bases). Germline CDR1 is SGHRS and CDR2 is YFSETQ. Between the trimmed V and J ends, which lost 0 bases and 3 bases, there was a span of 13 bases. The CDR3 runs to 15 residues. The CDR3 sequence is CASSLDGGVDYEQYF. CDR3 sequence (DNA): TGCGCCAGCAGCTTGGATGGCGGGGTCGACTACGAGCAGTACTTC.

About this clone itself: The same CDR3 is also encoded by other DNA sequences in this sample. The chain is built from TRBV7-9 and TRBJ1-2; possible D gene TRBD1, 6 bases. The CDR3 is 15 residues long. V was shortened by 7 bases and J by 3 bases, with 18 bases between the two germline ends. CDR1 SEHNR and CDR2 FQNEAQ come from the germline V gene (reference sequence). The DNA of the CDR3 is TGTGCCAGCACCGGCAGGGGCCCTCAGGACTATGGCTACACCTTC. Translating gives CASTGRGPQDYGYTF.

The V call is TRBV5-4, the J call TRBJ2-3, with D possibly matching TRBD2 (7 bases). Germline CDR1 SGHNT, CDR2 YYREEE (reference sequence). V lost 0 bases, J lost 1 base, and 21 bases lay in between. The CDR3 length is 19 residues. In DNA form, the CDR3 reads TGTGCCAGCAGCTTGGGGGGCAAACTAGCGCCAGGGGGCACAGATACGCAGTATTTT. Amino acids: CASSLGGKLAPGGTDTQYF.

This chain uses TRBV5-4 with TRBJ2-5; 7 bases align to TRBD2. Germline CDR1 and CDR2: SGHNT and YYREEE (reference sequence). The CDR3 is 15 amino acids. The V segment lost 3 bases and the J segment 5 bases; nucleotides outside the gene matches: 10. DNA for the CDR3: TGTGCCAGCAGCTCAAGTTCTAGCGGCCCCGAGACCCAGTACTTC. Protein: CASSSSSSGPETQYF.